These 18 T cell receptor beta chains share one sample of origin, sequenced in a study of CD8 T cells in Susac syndrome. RNA amounts of roughly 0.5 to 1 ug underwent reverse transcription with random hexamers. TCRdb re-analysed the immunoSEQ multiplex PCR reads in MiXCR, keeping a single row per CDR3 protein. The sample has about 200,000 distinct CDR3 sequences; roughly 95% are singletons. Input material: CD4+ T cells from PBMCs. Every receptor here comes from a human donor in good health.

This clonotype was counted between two and nine times. In DNA, the CDR3 is TGTGCCAGCACTTGGGCGGGAGAAGAGACCCAGTACTTC. It codes for CASTWAGEETQYF. The V gene is TRBV6-2 or TRBV6-3, the J gene TRBJ2-5, with 7 nucleotides matching TRBD2. Germline CDR1 is MNHEY and CDR2 is SVGEGT. J gave up 3 bases and V 7 bases, and 5 bases lay outside the gene matches. There are 13 residues in the CDR3.

This clonotype was detected only once. The chain combines TRBV5-8 with TRBJ2-7, with D tentatively TRBD2 (5 bases). Trimming removed 4 bases from V and 4 bases from J, with 9 bases in between. Per the germline V gene, CDR1 is SGHTS and CDR2 is YDEGEE. This CDR3 region has 12 residues. The CDR3: CASSRSGYEQYV. CDR3 sequence (DNA): TGTGCCAGCAGCCGCTCGGGGTACGAGCAGTACGTC.

The rearrangement joins TRBV30 to TRBJ2-4; D may be TRBD1 or TRBD2 (5 bases each). Trimming removed 2 bases at V and 8 bases at J, with 13 bases between. CDR1 is GTSNPN, CDR2 SVGIG, per germline (reference sequence). The CDR3 runs to 13 residues. The DNA of the CDR3 is TGTGCCTGGAGTCCTGTCTTGGGGGACATTCAGTACTTC. This translates into CAWSPVLGDIQYF.

The rearrangement links TRBV5-1 to TRBJ2-7; maybe TRBD1 (6 bases). The CDR3 loop spans 14 amino acids. The V end was cut by 0 bases, the J end by 2 bases, with 9 bases between. Germline CDR1 reads SGHRS; CDR2 reads YFSETQ. The CDR3 reads CASSLDRVTYEQYF. The CDR3 bases are TGCGCCAGCAGCTTGGACAGGGTCACCTACGAGCAGTACTTC.

This clonotype was observed a single time. V is TRBV4-1 and J is TRBJ2-7; 7 bases are shared with TRBD2. The CDR3 runs to 18 residues. V lost 4 bases, J lost 0 bases, and 15 bases stayed unmatched. Germline CDR1 and CDR2: MGHRA and YSYEKL. This CDR3 reads CASSRGRFRGDLSYEQYF. Here the CDR3 DNA reads TGCGCCAGCAGCCGAGGAAGGTTCCGGGGGGACCTCTCCTACGAGCAGTACTTC.

This chain connects TRBV12-3 or TRBV12-4 to TRBJ1-1; TRBD1 agrees at 7 bases. Unmatched junction bases numbered 6, after V lost 3 bases and J lost 5 bases. There are 14 residues in the CDR3. For the CDR3, the DNA is TGTGCCAGCAGTTTTAACAGGGGAACGACTGAAGCTTTCTTT. Protein product: CASSFNRGTTEAFF.

The DNA for the CDR3 is TGTGCCAGCAAACCCGGTTGGGGGAACAATGAGCAGTTCTTC. This sequence encodes CASKPGWGNNEQFF. The chain recombines TRBV12-3 or TRBV12-4 with TRBJ2-1, with D perhaps being TRBD1 or TRBD2 (5 bases each). The CDR3 is 14 amino acids. V was trimmed by 7 bases and J by 5 bases, leaving 15 bases between them.

This chain uses TRBV29-1 with TRBJ2-3; 7 nucleotides match TRBD1. Germline lookup yields CDR1 SQVTM and CDR2 ANQGSEA. The CDR3 loop spans 14 amino acids. Germline trimming cut 5 bases from V and 2 bases from J; bases unmatched to any gene: 7. The CDR3 nucleotides read TGCAGCGTTTTAAGGGGGCAGTTCACAGATACGCAGTATTTT. Protein sequence: CSVLRGQFTDTQYF.

This chain links TRBV18 with TRBJ1-5; TRBD1 is a possible D gene (6 bases). Germline CDR1 and CDR2: KGHSH and LQKENI. The CDR3 sequence is 17 residues long. V was trimmed by 4 bases and J by 4 bases, leaving 20 bases between them. CDR3 sequence (DNA): TGTGCCAGCTCACGAGGACTACAGGGTTCCGATAATCAGCCCCAGCATTTT. Protein sequence: CASSRGLQGSDNQPQHF.

The CDR3 DNA sequence: TGTGCCACCAGTGACCTGGGGCGGGAGCATGGAGAGCAGTTCTTC. This sequence encodes CATSDLGREHGEQFF. The chain is built from TRBV24-1 and TRBJ2-1; TRBD2 matches 7 bases. This CDR3 is built from 15 residues. The J segment lost 10 bases and the V segment lost 4 bases, leaving 12 bases of the junction unmatched. Germline V lookup: CDR1 KGHDR, CDR2 SFDVKD.

J is TRBJ1-5 and V is TRBV12-3 or TRBV12-4; unclear D gene. This CDR3 is 14 amino acids long. The ends were cut back, 6 bases at V and 3 bases at J, with 12 bases in the middle. CDR3 nucleotides: TGTGCCAGCAGGAACAAAGGCATCAATCAGCCCCAGCATTTT. Amino acids: CASRNKGINQPQHF.

V usage is TRBV5-1 and J usage is TRBJ2-1; D possibly corresponds to TRBD2 (5 bases). Germline V lookup: CDR1 SGHRS, CDR2 YFSETQ. V gave up 0 bases and J gave up 10 bases, with 14 bases separating them. This CDR3 region has 14 residues. The CDR3 spells CASSLGLASGEQFF. The CDR3 DNA is TGCGCCAGCAGCTTGGGTTTAGCGAGTGGGGAGCAGTTCTTC.

This rearrangement joins TRBV11-2 to TRBJ2-3; no reliable D call. Trimming left V 1 base short and J 2 bases short, with 4 bases between. This CDR3 is built from 13 residues. Germline assignment: CDR1 SGHAT and CDR2 FQNNGV. In DNA form, the CDR3 reads TGTGCCAGCAGCTTAGCTCTCACAGATACGCAGTATTTT. Translated, it gives CASSLALTDTQYF.

The chain is built from TRBV15 and TRBJ2-5; 7 nucleotides align to TRBD1. After removal of 1 base from V and 1 base from J, the junction contained 3 bases not matched to a gene. The CDR3 has 15 amino acids. Looked up from germline, CDR1 is LNHNV and CDR2 is YYDKDF (reference sequence). In DNA form, the CDR3 reads TGTGCCACCAGCAGAGCCGGGGACAGCCAAGAGACCCAGTACTTC. Translation: CATSRAGDSQETQYF.

The rearrangement joins TRBV30 to TRBJ1-5; D gene uncertain. Germline CDR1 and CDR2: GTSNPN and SVGIG (reference sequence). With 2 bases removed from V and 6 bases from J, the gap between germline ends came to 11 bases. The CDR3 is made up of 13 amino acids. The CDR3 DNA reads TGTGCCTGGAGTCCGGGTTTAGTTCAGCCCCAGCATTTT. This gives the protein CAWSPGLVQPQHF. Combining the CDR3 with reference TRBV30 and TRBJ1-5 gives the whole variable domain SQTIHQWPATLVQPVGSPLSLECTVEGTSNPNLYWYRQAAGRGLQLLFYSVGIGQISSEVPQNLSASRPQDRQFILSSKKLLLSDSGFYLCAWSPGLVQPQHFGDGTRLSIL.

The chain links TRBV7-2 to TRBJ1-5, with 10 bases fitting TRBD1. Germline V gene lookup returns CDR1 SGHTA and CDR2 FQGNSA. This CDR3 is built from 17 residues. J was trimmed by 4 bases and V by 4 bases; bases with no gene match: 10. The CDR3: CASSSPGTGAYNQPQHF. Here the CDR3 DNA reads TGTGCCAGCAGCTCCCCCGGGACAGGGGCCTATAATCAGCCCCAGCATTTT.

The chain recombines TRBV5-4 with TRBJ2-7; tentative D call: TRBD2 (5 bases). The V gene lost 2 bases and the J gene lost 1 base, with 10 bases spanning the gap. The CDR3 sequence is 14 residues long. Per germline, CDR1 SGHNT and CDR2 YYREEE (reference sequence). The CDR3 spells CASSFTAASYEQYF. The CDR3 DNA sequence: TGTGCCAGCAGCTTCACAGCGGCGTCCTACGAGCAGTACTTC.

The CDR3 spells CASTPWDTGSYNEQFF. The DNA for the CDR3 is TGTGCCAGCACCCCCTGGGACACCGGCTCCTACAATGAGCAGTTCTTC. This chain connects TRBV6-1 to TRBJ2-1; TRBD1 is a possible D gene (6 bases). With 7 bases removed from V and 0 bases from J, the gap between germline ends came to 16 bases. The germline V gene encodes CDR1 MNHNS and CDR2 SASEGT. The CDR3 sequence is 16 residues long.